The clone carrying this T cell receptor (beta chain) was counted between two and nine times. Its antigen remains unknown. Germline V gene lookup returns CDR1 DFQATT and CDR2 SNEGSKA (reference sequence). Germline trimming cut 5 bases from V and 4 bases from J; bases unmatched to any gene: 6. The CDR3 extends over 14 amino acids. The data are from a study of T cells after yellow fever vaccination. Overall study context: Researchers used SMART-Seq v4 Ultra Low Input to prepare fractions that had low cell numbers.

5'RACE template switching added a universal primer site and UMIs to TCR cDNA. TCRdb analysed the 5' RACE reads with MiXCR anew, one entry per CDR3 protein. The data hold a few hundred thousand distinct CDR3 sequences, with 8% to 10% observed a single time. Overall study findings and caveats: The secondary response showed a weaker magnitude and a faster peak, day 5 versus 15. Some clonotypes, a small share, were shared between CD4 and CD8 compartments.

The sample here was PBMCs, taken on the day of the first yellow fever vaccination. This sequence was found in a man aged 18 to 35 who received the YFV17D yellow fever vaccine. The V and J genes are TRBV20-1 and TRBJ2-3; 10 nucleotides line up with TRBD2. Here the CDR3 reads CSAASGGFADTQYF. The CDR3 bases are TGCAGTGCTGCTAGCGGGGGATTCGCAGATACGCAGTATTTT.